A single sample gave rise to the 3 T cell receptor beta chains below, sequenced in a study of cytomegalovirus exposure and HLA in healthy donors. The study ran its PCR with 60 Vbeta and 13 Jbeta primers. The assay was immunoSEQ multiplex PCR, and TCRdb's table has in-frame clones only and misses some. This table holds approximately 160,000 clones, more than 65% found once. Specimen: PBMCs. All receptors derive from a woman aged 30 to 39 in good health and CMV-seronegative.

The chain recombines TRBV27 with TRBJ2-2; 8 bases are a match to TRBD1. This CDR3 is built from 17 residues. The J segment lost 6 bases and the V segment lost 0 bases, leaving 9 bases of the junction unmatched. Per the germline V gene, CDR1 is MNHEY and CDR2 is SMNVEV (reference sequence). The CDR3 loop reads CASSLSPGTGVAGELFF. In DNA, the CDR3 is TGTGCCAGCAGTTTATCTCCCGGGACAGGTGTGGCCGGGGAGCTGTTTTTT.

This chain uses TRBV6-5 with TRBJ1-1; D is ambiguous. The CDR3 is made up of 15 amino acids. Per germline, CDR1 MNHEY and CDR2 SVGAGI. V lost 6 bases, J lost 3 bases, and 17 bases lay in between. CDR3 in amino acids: CASSPLGSRDTEAFF. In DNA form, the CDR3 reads TGTGCCAGCAGCCCCCTGGGCTCGAGGGACACTGAAGCTTTCTTT.

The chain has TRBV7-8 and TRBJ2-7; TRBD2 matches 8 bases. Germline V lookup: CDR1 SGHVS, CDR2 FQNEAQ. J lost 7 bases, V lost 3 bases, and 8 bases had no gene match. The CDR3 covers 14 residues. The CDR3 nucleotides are TGTGCCAGCAGCTTCGTCGGGAGGGCCGGAGAGCAGTACTTC. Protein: CASSFVGRAGEQYF.